The sequence of this T cell receptor beta chain was determined in a study of OX40 agonist ivuxolimab in advanced cancers. Overall study: Those treated in dose escalation had hepatocellular carcinoma, melanoma, renal cell cancer or head and neck cancer. Study outcomes and limitations: Clonal expansion was seen in CD4+ and CD8+ blood T cells by week 6 at 0.1 to 3.0 mg/kg. Some nonresponders also had low normalized T-cell clonal expansion.

The sample holds one count of this clone. Its target is unknown. The data were produced by immunoSEQ multiplex PCR, yet TCRdb's version contains in-frame clones alone and is incomplete. Here the sample spans under 85,000 clones, about 80% being singletons. The CDR3 is made up of 15 amino acids. V was clipped by 7 bases and J by 3 bases; unmatched bases: 5. Looked up from germline, CDR1 is WNHNN and CDR2 is SYGVQD (reference sequence). The sample here was CD4+ or CD8+ T cells sorted from blood, taken in a trial of the OX40 agonist ivuxolimab. The chain uses TRBV10-1 and TRBJ1-6, with 8 nucleotides matching TRBD1. The TCR was taken from an adult with an advanced solid tumor such as melanoma, head and neck, liver or kidney cancer. The CDR3, as DNA: TGCGCCAGCAAGACGACAGGGGACTATAATTCACCCCTCCACTTT. Translating gives CASKTTGDYNSPLHF.